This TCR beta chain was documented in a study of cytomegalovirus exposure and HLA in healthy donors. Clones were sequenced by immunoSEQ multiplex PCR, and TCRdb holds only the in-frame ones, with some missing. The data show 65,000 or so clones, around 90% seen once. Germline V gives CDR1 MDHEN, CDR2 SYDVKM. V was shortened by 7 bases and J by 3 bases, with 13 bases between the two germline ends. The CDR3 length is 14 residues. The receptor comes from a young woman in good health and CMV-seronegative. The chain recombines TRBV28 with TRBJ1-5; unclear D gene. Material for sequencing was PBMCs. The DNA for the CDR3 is TGTGCCAGCACCCTGGGAGGTCTCAATCAGCCCCAGCATTTT. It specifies CASTLGGLNQPQHF.